This TCR beta chain originates from a study of beta chain features in type 1 diabetes. This CDR3 region has 14 residues. Germline-derived CDR1 and CDR2 are SGHAT and FQNNGV. V dropped 6 bases and J dropped 4 bases, with 15 bases sitting between them. Expressed TCRB transcripts were sequenced because the entire RNA isolate underwent reverse transcription. Naive, central memory and regulatory T cell samples produced a mean of approximately 4 million reads. Some clones are missing from TCRdb's copy, which holds only in-frame ones; the method was immunoSEQ multiplex PCR. The table has about 900,000 clones, roughly 15% seen once; the top ten hold 0.023%. Study results and limitations: There were fewer insertions and more deletions at the VDJ junctions of type 1 diabetes patients.

Comment on this clone: Its target is unknown.

The TCR sequence derives from a young woman in good health. The material sequenced was naive CD4+ T cells from blood. The J gene is TRBJ2-5, the V gene TRBV11-2; D may be TRBD1 (5 bases). The CDR3 sequence is CASSHIRVPETQYF. The CDR3 DNA follows: TGTGCCAGCAGTCATATCAGGGTTCCAGAGACCCAGTACTTC.